The entry that follows covers one TCR beta chain sequence. This clonotype was found a few times. There is no known antigen for this receptor. The sample holds no much larger clone one base away, and base qualities are not on file. The junction shows trimming of 0 bases on V and 3 bases on J, plus 13 bases between the germline ends. The germline V gene supplies CDR1 SGHTA and CDR2 FQGNSA. The CDR3 has 16 amino acids, counting the end cysteine and phenylalanine. The sequence is cut down to CDR3 DNA, 48 bases in frame from base 1. This entry comes from a study of response to subunit inactivated influenza vaccine (dated by TCRdb to 2017 to 2018). Background for the entire study: The study used deep quantitative T cell receptor repertoire profiling to track responses to a trivalent subunit inactivated influenza vaccine.

Overall results and qualifications from the work: The authors proposed that each seasonal influenza vaccination may bring in only a limited number of new T cells.

Libraries were made using RT-PCR. For sequencing, an Illumina HiSeq 2500 was employed. TCRdb redid the processing of the public reads, applying fastp at Q25 and MiXCR, and retained in-frame beta chains. Merged by CDR3 protein, the rows form single entries marked with the most common genes and DNA. The sample data list 550,000 to 650,000 distinct CDR3 sequences, and 12% of these were observed just once. Around 9.6% of the sample is held by the ten biggest clonotypes. The receptor was isolated from a man aged 45 to 65 who received an inactivated influenza vaccine. Donor details come from another sample of the same person, matched by shared clones. This sample comprised PBMCs from blood, obtained on the day of vaccination. The chain was built from TRBV7-2 and TRBJ2-3, and possibly TRBD1, on 6 matching bases. The DNA is as follows: TGTGCCAGCAGCTTAGCCGCGACAGGCCGAACAGATACGCAGTATTTT. Translated, it reads CASSLAATGRTDTQYF.